This entry concerns a single T cell receptor beta chain. Antigen unknown. Primers used in a second PCR of roughly 6 to 12 cycles were a sample-barcoded 5' primer and a J-beta primer mix. Through a template-switch adaptor with 12 random nucleotides, each cDNA molecule received a tag. TCRdb ran MiXCR on the 5' RACE reads and lists one entry per CDR3 protein. The sample lists 1.5 million to 2 million distinct CDR3 sequences; 28% were seen once. Donation came from healthy Caucasian individuals in Russia who were aged roughly 6 to 95. These data are taken from a study of blood T cells in healthy people across ages. Notes on the study in general: Per million T cells, TCR beta diversity dropped roughly linearly as age increased. Versus aged donors, long-lived donors had higher diversity and more naive CD4+ cells.

The germline gives CDR1 SGHKS, CDR2 YYEKEE (reference sequence). The length of the CDR3 is 16 residues. Trimming removed 2 bases from V and 0 bases from J, with 12 bases in between. The TCR comes from a woman aged 25 to 39 in good health. The specimen sequenced was blood. The V gene is TRBV5-5, the J gene TRBJ2-4, with D tentatively TRBD1 or TRBD2 (6 bases each). The CDR3 DNA sequence: TGTGCCAGCAGCTTCCAAGGGGGACTAGCCAAAAACATTCAGTACTTC. Encoded protein: CASSFQGGLAKNIQYF.